The next 29 T cell receptor beta chains were all read from a single sample in a study of cytomegalovirus exposure and HLA in healthy donors. PCR involved 60 Vbeta and 13 Jbeta primers. Clones were sequenced by immunoSEQ multiplex PCR, and TCRdb holds only the in-frame ones, with some missing. This table holds roughly 65,000 clones, about 80% found once. Sequencing was carried out using PBMCs. Receptors originate from a woman aged 25 to 39 in good health and CMV-seronegative.

This clone was observed once. The chain employs TRBV12-5 and TRBJ1-5; possible D gene TRBD1, 5 bases. Looked up from germline, CDR1 is LGHNT and CDR2 is FRNRAP. The CDR3 extends over 15 amino acids. V lost 0 bases to trimming and J lost 3 bases, with 9 bases between them. CDR3 amino acids: CASGLVRGVNQPQHF. The CDR3 DNA is TGTGCTAGTGGTTTGGTACGGGGGGTCAATCAGCCCCAGCATTTT.

V is TRBV6-1 and J is TRBJ2-2, with D uncertain. V shed 6 bases and J shed 3 bases, with 8 bases lying between them. The CDR3 is 13 residues long. CDR1 is MNHNS and CDR2 is SASEGT in the germline V gene. This chain's CDR3 is CASRSSDTGELFF. The CDR3 DNA reads as TGTGCCAGCAGGAGCTCGGACACCGGGGAGCTGTTTTTT.

The rearrangement joins TRBV10-3 to TRBJ2-7, with D perhaps TRBD2 (6 bases). Germline-derived CDR1 and CDR2 are ENHRY and SYGVKD. The germline V and J ends were trimmed by 2 bases and 7 bases, with 15 bases remaining between them. This CDR3 is 14 amino acids long. The CDR3: CAISEIGGRGEQYF. The CDR3 DNA sequence: TGTGCCATCAGTGAGATTGGAGGGCGGGGTGAGCAGTACTTC.

This sequence joins TRBV7-3 and TRBJ2-5, with TRBD1 matching 7 bases. The J segment lost 2 bases and the V segment lost 6 bases, leaving 3 bases of the junction unmatched. CDR3 length: 13 residues. Germline CDR1 SGHTA, CDR2 FQGTGA. The CDR3 loop reads CASSRDRQETQYF. For the CDR3, the DNA is TGTGCCAGCAGTCGGGACAGACAAGAGACCCAGTACTTC.

The J gene is TRBJ2-1, the V gene TRBV29-1, with a possible D match to TRBD2 (5 bases). This CDR3 region has 13 residues. Germline lookup yields CDR1 SQVTM and CDR2 ANQGSEA. Trimming shortened V by 6 bases and J by 0 bases, and 9 bases separated the two germline ends. This CDR3 is CSVDFLSYNEQFF. The CDR3 coding sequence is TGCAGCGTGGACTTCCTCTCCTACAATGAGCAGTTCTTC.

The rearrangement joins TRBV11-2 to TRBJ2-2, with TRBD2 matching over 7 bases. The CDR3 covers 17 residues. CDR1 is SGHAT, CDR2 FQNNGV, per germline. V gave up 3 bases and J gave up 2 bases; unmatched junction bases: 9. As DNA, the CDR3 is TGTGCCAGCAGCTTGCTCTGGGGAGGGAAAAACACCGGGGAGCTGTTTTTT. Translation: CASSLLWGGKNTGELFF.

V and J are TRBV13 and TRBJ2-1, with D maybe TRBD1 (5 bases). CDR1 and CDR2 (germline): PRHDT, FYEKMQ (reference sequence). V was pared by 5 bases and J by 8 bases, with 16 bases between. CDR3 size: 14 residues. The CDR3 sequence: CASSPRRAGYEQFF. The CDR3 nucleotides are TGTGCCAGCAGCCCCCGCAGGGCCGGGTATGAGCAGTTCTTC.

The chain has TRBV30 and TRBJ2-7; a possible D gene is TRBD1 (5 bases). V was clipped by 0 bases and J by 4 bases, with 16 bases between them. CDR1 and CDR2 (germline): GTSNPN, SVGIG (reference sequence). The CDR3 has 15 amino acids. The CDR3 here is CAWSVRGRWVYEQYF. The CDR3 coding sequence is TGTGCCTGGAGTGTAAGGGGTAGGTGGGTTTACGAGCAGTACTTC. Drawing the rest from reference TRBV30 and TRBJ2-7, the complete variable domain is SQTIHQWPATLVQPVGSPLSLECTVEGTSNPNLYWYRQAAGRGLQLLFYSVGIGQISSEVPQNLSASRPQDRQFILSSKKLLLSDSGFYLCAWSVRGRWVYEQYFGPGTRLTVT.

The rearrangement links TRBV9 to TRBJ1-2, with no clear D. CDR1 SGDLS and CDR2 YYNGEE come from the germline V gene. Trimming removed 3 bases from V and 8 bases from J, with 14 bases in between. This CDR3 comprises 13 residues. The CDR3 here is CASSGTSLWGYTF. The CDR3 coding sequence is TGTGCCAGCAGCGGAACATCCTTATGGGGCTACACCTTC.

This clone was picked up a small number of times. The chain has TRBV7-2 and TRBJ2-7; TRBD2 matches at 9 bases. Germline lookup yields CDR1 SGHTA and CDR2 FQGNSA. The CDR3 length is 14 residues. J was trimmed by 2 bases and V by 5 bases; bases with no gene match: 4. This CDR3 reads CASSVSGRTYEQYF. The CDR3 coding sequence is TGTGCCAGCAGCGTTAGCGGGAGAACCTACGAGCAGTACTTC.

The rearrangement joins TRBV7-9 to TRBJ2-1; 9 nucleotides agree with TRBD2. CDR1 and CDR2 from the germline V gene are SEHNR and FQNEAQ (reference sequence). The length of the CDR3 is 16 residues. J lost 7 bases, V lost 1 base, and 8 bases had no gene match. The CDR3 nucleotides are TGTGCCAGCAGCTTAGACCAAGGGACTAGCAAGAATGAGCAGTTCTTC. It encodes CASSLDQGTSKNEQFF.

This clone was picked up one time. This chain links TRBV9 with TRBJ2-5; D may be TRBD2 (6 bases). V shed 4 bases and J shed 5 bases, with 15 bases lying between them. Germline CDR1 and CDR2: SGDLS and YYNGEE. The CDR3 consists of 14 residues. CDR3 DNA sequence: TGTGCCAGCAGCCCCCGCAGCGGGCTGGAGACCCAGTACTTC. The encoded protein is CASSPRSGLETQYF.

The chain's CDR3 is CSASGWGQESSYEQYF. CDR3 bases: TGCAGCGCCTCAGGGTGGGGTCAGGAAAGCTCCTACGAGCAGTACTTC. This chain uses TRBV29-1 with TRBJ2-7; maybe TRBD1 (5 bases). With 7 bases removed from V and 0 bases from J, the gap between germline ends came to 22 bases. The CDR3 totals 16 residues. Germline lookup yields CDR1 SQVTM and CDR2 ANQGSEA.

V is TRBV29-1 and J is TRBJ1-4; TRBD1 aligns across 9 bases. With 6 bases clipped from V and 8 bases from J, the junction kept 4 bases outside the gene matches. In germline, CDR1 is SQVTM, CDR2 ANQGSEA. CDR3 length: 12 residues. CDR3 region: CSVRTGVEKLFF. Written as DNA, the CDR3 is TGCAGCGTGAGGACAGGGGTAGAAAAACTGTTTTTT.

This chain links TRBV5-1 with TRBJ2-3; D gene uncertain. CDR1 is SGHRS and CDR2 is YFSETQ in the germline V gene. V lost 4 bases, J lost 2 bases, and 5 bases lay in between. CDR3 length: 12 residues. In DNA, the CDR3 is TGCGCCAGCAGCCTACTCACAGATACGCAGTATTTT. Its protein is CASSLLTDTQYF.

The chain couples TRBV11-2 to TRBJ2-7, with 10 positions matching TRBD1. J was trimmed by 5 bases and V by 4 bases; bases with no gene match: 5. This CDR3 is 14 amino acids long. Germline V gene data show CDR1 as SGHAT and CDR2 as FQNNGV. CDR3 loop: CASSSTGGRNEQYF. In DNA, the CDR3 is TGTGCCAGCAGCTCGACAGGGGGCAGGAACGAGCAGTACTTC.

V gene TRBV18 combines with J gene TRBJ1-4; D remains unclear. Germline V lookup: CDR1 KGHSH, CDR2 LQKENI. The CDR3 has 11 residues. Trimming pared 6 bases from V and 4 bases from J, leaving 3 bases between. CDR3 sequence: CASSVNEKLFF. The CDR3 DNA reads TGTGCCAGCTCCGTTAATGAAAAACTGTTTTTT.

The J gene is TRBJ1-5, the V gene TRBV28; TRBD1 agrees at 9 bases. With V trimmed by 3 bases and J by 7 bases, 4 bases remained unmatched. The CDR3 sequence is 14 residues long. The germline V gene encodes CDR1 MDHEN and CDR2 SYDVKM. CDR3 sequence: CASSFGTGHQPQHF. CDR3 coding DNA: TGTGCCAGCAGTTTTGGGACAGGGCACCAGCCCCAGCATTTT.

This clone was detected only a few times. This chain uses TRBV4-1 with TRBJ2-7; 8 bases fit TRBD1. V lost 4 bases to trimming and J lost 2 bases; unmatched junction nucleotides: 7. CDR1 is MGHRA and CDR2 is YSYEKL in the germline V gene. CDR3 length: 15 residues. CDR3 bases: TGCGCCAGCAGCCCGGAGAGGACAGGGACCTACGAGCAGTACTTC. Translating it yields CASSPERTGTYEQYF.

This chain joins TRBV7-9 and TRBJ1-5, with a tentative D call TRBD1 (5 bases). CDR1 and CDR2 from the germline V gene are SEHNR and FQNEAQ (reference sequence). This CDR3 is 15 amino acids long. V lost 1 base to trimming and J lost 6 bases, with 13 bases between them. The CDR3 spells CASSLDGGWSQPQHF. Written as DNA, the CDR3 is TGTGCCAGCAGCTTAGACGGGGGGTGGAGTCAGCCCCAGCATTTT.

This chain connects TRBV4-1 to TRBJ1-1; D might be TRBD1 (5 bases). CDR1 and CDR2 (germline): MGHRA, YSYEKL. CDR3 length equals 14 residues. Trimming removed 2 bases at V and 1 base at J, with 8 bases between. CDR3 loop: CASSQRGTNTEAFF. The DNA of the CDR3 is TGCGCCAGCAGCCAACGGGGGACGAACACTGAAGCTTTCTTT.

The genes are TRBV7-9 and TRBJ2-7; D unresolved. This CDR3 region has 14 residues. The germline gives CDR1 SEHNR, CDR2 FQNEAQ (reference sequence). The V end lost 4 bases, the J end lost 2 bases, and 12 bases lay between the germline ends. The CDR3 bases are TGTGCCAGCAGCTCCCAAACGGGTACCTACGAGCAGTACTTC. The encoded protein is CASSSQTGTYEQYF.

V and J are TRBV2 and TRBJ1-1; 7 nucleotides agree with TRBD1. The ends lost 2 bases at V and 10 bases at J; junction bases unmatched: 7. There are 13 residues in the CDR3. Germline-derived CDR1 and CDR2 are SNHLY and FYNNEI. The CDR3 is CASSERGQKGAFF. Written as DNA, the CDR3 is TGTGCCAGCAGTGAAAGGGGACAGAAGGGAGCTTTCTTT.

This clone appeared a few times. The V gene is TRBV4-1, the J gene TRBJ1-3; D not certain. The CDR3 loop spans 16 amino acids. From germline, CDR1 is MGHRA and CDR2 YSYEKL. The V end lost 5 bases, the J end lost 0 bases, and 14 bases lay between the germline ends. CDR3 sequence: CASSLQTGSSGNTIYF. CDR3 in DNA: TGCGCCAGCAGCTTACAGACGGGATCCTCTGGAAACACCATATATTTT.

The rearrangement links TRBV30 to TRBJ2-5; TRBD1 agrees at 7 bases. Germline V gives CDR1 GTSNPN, CDR2 SVGIG (reference sequence). CDR3 size: 11 residues. Losses at the gene ends were 2 bases for V and 7 bases for J; bases not matched to a gene: 1. Written as DNA, the CDR3 is TGTGCCTGGAGTTCAGGGGGGACCCAGTACTTC. Protein product: CAWSSGGTQYF.

The chain couples TRBV10-1 to TRBJ1-4; D perhaps matches TRBD1 (5 bases). The CDR3 has 14 residues. The germline CDR1 and CDR2 sequences are WNHNN and SYGVQD (reference sequence). V lost 3 bases to trimming and J lost 8 bases, with 13 bases between them. The CDR3 nucleotides are TGCGCCAGCAGTGATGGGGGGAAGGACGAAAAACTGTTTTTT. It specifies CASSDGGKDEKLFF.

The rearrangement joins TRBV18 to TRBJ1-1, with D possibly being TRBD1 (6 bases). Trimming took 5 bases from V and 4 from J, leaving 11 bases between them. Per germline, CDR1 KGHSH and CDR2 LQKENI. CDR3 length: 13 amino acids. Here the CDR3 DNA reads TGTGCCAGCTCAGAACAGGGTACCACTGAAGCTTTCTTT. This gives the protein CASSEQGTTEAFF.

The V call is TRBV27, the J call TRBJ2-7; the D is unclear. The CDR3 covers 13 residues. V was cut by 3 bases and J by 3 bases, with 9 bases left in between. Germline assignment: CDR1 MNHEY and CDR2 SMNVEV (reference sequence). The CDR3 region is CASSFGQFYEQYF. The CDR3 nucleotides read TGTGCCAGCAGTTTTGGGCAGTTCTACGAGCAGTACTTC.

The chain uses TRBV19 and TRBJ1-5; D call uncertain. Trimming shortened V by 3 bases and J by 6 bases, and 9 bases separated the two germline ends. Germline CDR1 and CDR2: LNHDA and SQIVND (reference sequence). The CDR3 extends over 13 amino acids. CDR3 DNA sequence: TGTGCCAGTAGTATTACAGTAACTCAGCCCCAGCATTTT. Translated, it gives CASSITVTQPQHF.